This entry is about one T cell receptor beta chain. Its specific antigen is unknown. No much larger clone exists at a distance of one base, and base qualities are not known. Library generation was performed with the immunoSEQ multiplex PCR assay. For the multiplex PCR, a mixture combining 60 forward primers for TCR Vbeta segments and 13 reverse primers for TCR Jbeta segments was used. The CDR3 region of rearranged TCR beta genes was amplified from genomic DNA by a multiplex PCR assay. Amplified TCR beta libraries were sequenced as 87-base-pair reads on the Illumina HiSeq System. As for how the authors treated the data: A later analysis counted about 80 million unique TCR beta chains across the 666 repertoires, and around 12 million of these chains were shared by at least two donors. A nearest-neighbor algorithm error-corrected the raw reads and collapsed the reads into unique sequences, merging closely related sequences to remove PCR and sequencing errors. To assign V, D and J gene segments, CDR3 sequences were aligned to IMGT reference sequences. For a sequence to be retained, a match of at least six nucleotides was required to both a V gene segment and a J gene segment. Rearrangements were classified as productive when the CDR3 lacked stop codons and remained in frame with V and J, and all other rearrangements were classified as non-productive. CDR3 was defined according to IMGT convention as the region running from the second conserved V-encoded cysteine to the conserved J-encoded phenylalanine. The earlier analysis of approximately 590 of the donors excluded any sequence lacking an unambiguous match to a single V gene segment. In an earlier analysis of a few hundred of the donors, V segments were called functional above 56.7% productive rearrangements and were called segregating when the between-donor standard deviation exceeded 5%. To diagnose cytomegalovirus status from the catalog of TCR beta chain sequences, a statistical classification framework was built. V and J gene assignment, in a later analysis, came from comparing TCR nucleotide sequences with IMGT/GENE-DB human TR gene sequences. In a later analysis, CDR3 sequences and most-parsimonious VDJ recombination scenarios were assigned using the TCRdist pipeline. In a later analysis, every TCR beta chain was defined by the combination of its CDR3 amino acid sequence and its V-gene family, and reads without a unique V-gene family were dropped. A later analysis removed over 500 highly shared, low-generation-probability nucleotide sequences to deal with suspected cross-contamination and a sequencing artifact. In a later analysis, a clonal expansion index for each public chain was calculated from normalized within-repertoire ranks of inferred template counts. In a later analysis, generation probabilities were computed with a VDJ recombination model fitted to out-of-frame rearrangements, and the resulting probabilities were checked against IGoR. A later analysis scored TCR-TCR, TCR-HLA and TCR-CMV co-occurrence with hypergeometric tests, applying a repertoire-size bias correction to TCR pairs. A later analysis estimated false discovery rates by permuting HLA or CMV assignments 20 times. A later analysis grouped co-occurring TCRs with DBSCAN, adding TCRdist sequence similarity when clustering within HLA-allele-positive subsets. For co-occurrence clustering, repertoires with fewer than 30,000 or more than 120,000 public chains were excluded, along with roughly five repertoires with anomalous nucleotide sharing. In TCRdb, the immuneACCESS table is reduced to in-frame sequences with V and J assigned. These tables do not hold every clone; where another copy was compared, an unresolved V gene accounts for under half, and the others remain unexplained. That table furnishes V, J and clone size, whereas the DNA furnished D and trimming. The sample table shows about 160,000 clones, and around 83% are seen once. Together, the top ten hold 0.96% of the sample.

Via the germline V gene (reference sequence), CDR1 is MNHNY and CDR2 SVGAGI. V gives up 4 bases and J gives up 3 bases, and the segment between their germline ends measures 6 bases. The CDR3 holds 13 amino acids from the cysteine to the phenylalanine. Only CDR3 DNA is held: 39 bases, read in frame from base 1. This entry comes from a study of cytomegalovirus exposure and HLA in healthy donors (dated by TCRdb to about 2017). Some background on the complete study: An earlier analysis of 550 to 700 of the donors reported 250 to 350 Gb of sequence data and 100 million to 130 million unique TCR beta sequences from 150 million to 200 million T cells. Roughly 300 gigabases of sequencing data and tens of millions of unique TCR sequences made up an early release that covered approximately 700 HLA-typed donors. Among the roughly 430 genotyped donors, around 81% belonged to the genetic ancestry cluster associated with self-reported Caucasian donors. The study aimed to test whether signatures of past pathogen exposure could be identified by cataloging public T cell receptors. Using immunosequencing, the study profiled T cell repertoires from 666 subjects and related those repertoires to cytomegalovirus serostatus. In addition to the first cohort of 500 to 850 subjects, a separate validation cohort of some 120 different subjects was used. To predict cytomegalovirus infection status, the study combined high-throughput TCR immunosequencing, statistical association of individual TCRs with disease status, and machine learning. In a later analysis, previously published TCR beta repertoires from 600 to 850 donors were re-analyzed and high-resolution HLA genotyping was added so that TCR occurrence patterns could be studied. Rather than drawing on any new phenotypic data, the later analysis identified candidate immune exposures from TCR beta sequences and the way those sequences occurred across donors. An earlier analysis of 587 of the donors applied high-throughput TCR beta sequencing to assess whether each TCR beta V gene segment acted as functional or pseudogenic. Donor age, sex, ethnicity and CMV serostatus were collected together with the repertoire data. Genome-wide SNP genotypes for about three fifths of the roughly 670 donors were used in a later genetic analysis, which treated that subset as a discovery cohort. Every repertoire in the discovery cohort had been generated on one and the same sequencing platform. HLA typing included class I and class II loci at four-digit resolution. The number of typed donors differed by locus: roughly 629-640 for A, B, C, DRB1 and DQB1; approximately 530 for DQA1; 606 for DPA1; and roughly 450 for DPB1. Five DR-DQ haplotypes were handled as single units for association and clustering because linkage in the cohort was strong. Among 398 genotyped donors of the cohort, an average of approximately 230,000 unique TCR beta nucleotide sequences were sequenced per donor, around a sixth of them non-productive.

The cohort comprised around 700 healthy bone marrow donors. At the time of sampling, all cohort members were nominally healthy, though unrecorded immune exposures were likely present. The donor tested CMV seropositive and was one of the 289 seropositive cohort members. Each donor provided a peripheral blood sample, and peripheral blood mononuclear cells were used for TCR beta sequencing. Genomic DNA extraction from the blood cell samples was performed with the Qiagen DNeasy Blood Extraction Kit. Results and caveats for the whole study, not just this receptor: The only immune exposure information available for the cohort was CMV serostatus. Roughly uniform sequencing depth across donors was assumed in presence/absence analyses, although this assumption may not hold. An earlier analysis of around 600 of the donors showed that most TCR beta V segments appeared in productive rearrangements either about 90% or about 30% of the time, which broadly matched IMGT annotations. The classifier was reported to diagnose cytomegalovirus status with high specificity and sensitivity in both the original cohort and the validation cohort. Linkage disequilibrium might explain the correlated functional status among segregating V segments, but an unknown experimental factor could not be excluded. The study listed 164 TCR beta chains as associated with cytomegalovirus. The 87-base-pair reads could not distinguish some IMGT-functional V segments, including TRBV6-2 and TRBV6-3, so those segments were excluded. A later analysis reported that several top co-occurrence clusters appeared linked to parvovirus B19, influenza, CMV and Epstein-Barr virus. Specific HLA alleles were associated with 18,000 or so TCR beta sequences at a false discovery rate of 0.05 in a later analysis. The authors suggested that the approach could potentially be generalized to other disease states and immunological phenotypes. In a later analysis, HLA-associated TCR beta chains were found to be more clonally expanded and to have lower generation probabilities than equally common non-associated chains. In a later genetic analysis, fewer N-insertions in productive TCRs were reported among donors in an Asian-associated ancestry cluster than the roughly 710-donor mean. Because HLA typing was missing for some donors at each locus, association tests included only the typed subset. When HLA alleles, especially DR and DQ, strongly co-occurred, TCR associations were difficult to assign to individual alleles. Because counts were too low, roughly 16 rarely observed V segments, including chromosome 9 orphons, were left out of the earlier analysis of roughly 600 of the donors. A group of highly shared sequence variants was considered likely to be a technical artifact of the sequencing pipeline. According to a later analysis, TCR association rates differed among HLA loci, with DRB1 alleles showing the most associated TCRs and HLA-C alleles showing the fewest. Most TCR sequences were seen in very few donors, while some public TCRs were found in many individuals. In this cohort, only TCR beta chains were sequenced, and detectable features were limited by the absence of alpha or paired-chain data. A few of the identified cytomegalovirus-associated TCR beta chains were confirmed in vitro to be specific for cytomegalovirus antigens. An association between a missense DCLRE1C variant and V-gene and J-gene trimming of TCR beta chains was found in a later genetic analysis and replicated in an independent cohort. In a later analysis, most CMV-associated TCR beta chains were found to appear HLA-restricted, with HLA associations seemingly driven largely by CMV exposure. A further reported finding was that TCR beta sequences accurately predicted the HLA-A and HLA-B alleles for most subjects in the first cohort.

The chain joins TRBV6-6 to TRBJ2-2; the D gene assignment is ambiguous. Sample: PBMCs. This clonotype was obtained from a girl aged 2-10 years in good health and CMV-seropositive. The DNA reads TGTGCCAGCAGTTTCCTTGACACCGGGGAGCTGTTTTTT. Protein translation: CASSFLDTGELFF.